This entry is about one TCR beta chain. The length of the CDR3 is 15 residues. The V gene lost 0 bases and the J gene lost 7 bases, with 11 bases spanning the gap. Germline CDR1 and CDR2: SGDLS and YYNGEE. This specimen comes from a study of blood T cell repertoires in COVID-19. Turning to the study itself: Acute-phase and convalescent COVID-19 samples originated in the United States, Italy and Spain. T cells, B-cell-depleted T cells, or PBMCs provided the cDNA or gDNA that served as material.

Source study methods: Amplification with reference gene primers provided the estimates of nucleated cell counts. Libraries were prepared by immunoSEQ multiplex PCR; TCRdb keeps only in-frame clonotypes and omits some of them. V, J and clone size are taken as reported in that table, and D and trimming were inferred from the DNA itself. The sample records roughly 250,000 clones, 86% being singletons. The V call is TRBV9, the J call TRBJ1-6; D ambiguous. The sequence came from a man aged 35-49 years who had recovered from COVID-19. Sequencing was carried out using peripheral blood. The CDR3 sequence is CASSVGAAGNSPLHF. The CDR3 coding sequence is TGTGCCAGCAGCGTAGGGGCAGCTGGAAATTCACCCCTCCACTTT. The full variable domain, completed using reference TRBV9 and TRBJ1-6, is DSGVTQTPKHLITATGQRVTLRCSPRSGDLSVYWYQQSLDQGLQFLIQYYNGEERAKGNILERFSAQQFPDLHSELNLSSLELGDSALYFCASSVGAAGNSPLHFGNGTRLTVT.